The rows below give T cell receptor beta chains drawn from one sample of a study of response to subunit inactivated influenza vaccine. MiXCR, run by TCRdb on the RT-PCR reads, gives a single entry per CDR3 protein. The repertoire holds roughly 620,000 distinct CDR3 sequences, 11% seen once, with 8% to 13% in the top ten. This sample also belongs to another study, concerning T cells expressing NK-cell markers.

This sample comprised PBMCs from blood, obtained on the day of vaccination. The receptors stem from a man aged 45-60 years who received an inactivated influenza vaccine. Each CDR3 is given without its conserved first and last residue. Each record gives: J gene, V gene, CDR3 protein.

J gene: TRBJ2-1
V gene: TRBV24-1
CDR3 protein: ATSDLNSGYNEQF

J gene: TRBJ2-7
V gene: TRBV6-1
CDR3 protein: ASKSLGASYEQY

J gene: TRBJ2-1
V gene: TRBV5-4
CDR3 protein: ASSSQHGSGFNEQF

J gene: TRBJ2-3
V gene: TRBV15
CDR3 protein: ATSMNGFTDTQY

J gene: TRBJ2-7
V gene: TRBV5-1
CDR3 protein: ASSLEQGNPYEQY

J gene: TRBJ2-5
V gene: TRBV12-3/TRBV12-4
CDR3 protein: ASTLGRMETQY

J gene: TRBJ2-6
V gene: TRBV20-1
CDR3 protein: SVSGLAGPYSGANVLT

J gene: TRBJ2-2
V gene: TRBV10-3
CDR3 protein: ATKNTANTGELF

J gene: TRBJ1-5
V gene: TRBV10-3
CDR3 protein: AISNSGAGGRNQPQH

J gene: TRBJ2-7
V gene: TRBV28
CDR3 protein: ASTIPRRAEYYEQY

J gene: TRBJ1-1
V gene: TRBV7-9
CDR3 protein: ASSLDAGAGRGAF

J gene: TRBJ2-3
V gene: TRBV5-1
CDR3 protein: ASSLSGGGGDTQY

J gene: TRBJ2-1
V gene: TRBV4-1
CDR3 protein: ASSPATMSYNEQF

J gene: TRBJ2-5
V gene: TRBV7-2
CDR3 protein: ASSMDRVETQY

J gene: TRBJ2-3
V gene: TRBV12-3/TRBV12-4
CDR3 protein: ASTGSSWVTDTQY

J gene: TRBJ1-4
V gene: TRBV20-1
CDR3 protein: SARARGLDEKLF

J gene: TRBJ1-4
V gene: TRBV4-1
CDR3 protein: ASSPLAGITNEKLF